The sequence of this T cell receptor (beta chain) was determined in a study of blood T cells in healthy people across ages. CDR3 size: 11 residues. The ends were cut back, 5 bases at V and 7 bases at J, with 6 bases in the middle. Sample-barcoded 5' priming and a J-beta primer mix drove a second PCR of about 6 to 12 cycles. Each CDR3 protein is one row after TCRdb ran MiXCR on the 5' RACE reads. This table holds 700,000 to 1,000,000 distinct CDR3 sequences, around 43% found once. In its sample, this clonotype was seen many times. J is TRBJ2-1 and V is TRBV12-3 or TRBV12-4; unclear D gene. The sample was blood. The receptor comes from a man aged 55 to 70 in good health. The DNA of the CDR3 is TGTGCCAGCAGTCGCGTAAATGAGCAGTTCTTC. Translating gives CASSRVNEQFF.